The TCR beta chain under discussion was sequenced for a study of blood T cell repertoires in COVID-19. About the study: COVID-19 samples, acute and convalescent, were from the United States, Italy and Spain. The cDNA or gDNA used as material had been derived from T cells, B-cell-depleted T cells, or PBMCs.

Study processing details: Nucleated cell counts were estimated from reference gene primer amplification. TCRdb's table, derived via immunoSEQ multiplex PCR, lists solely in-frame clones and lacks some. From that table come the V and J calls and clone size; the DNA was used to work out D and trimming. The table includes 380,000 or so clones, around 89% detected once. The cohort comprised adults aged roughly 18 to 95 years residing in about two dozen US areas. This CDR3 is built from 16 residues. V lost 3 bases to trimming and J lost 2 bases, with 19 bases between them. Looked up from germline, CDR1 is DFQATT and CDR2 is SNEGSKA (reference sequence).

This TCR came from a woman aged 30 to 39 with acute COVID-19. The material sequenced was PBMCs or T cells enriched from blood (not recorded which). V is TRBV20-1 and J is TRBJ1-2; a possible D gene is TRBD1 (6 bases). The CDR3 reads CSASNVNRVFNYGYTF. The CDR3 nucleotides read TGCAGTGCTAGTAACGTAAACAGGGTTTTCAACTATGGCTACACCTTC.